There are a few counts of the clone carrying this TCR beta chain. What it recognizes is unknown. This sample was taken from a study of vaccination and CD4 T cells after COVID-19. Across the whole study: Post-vaccine sampling followed dose two by a median roughly 74 days (range 14 to 241).

Sample treatment: approximately 10-day PBMC culture with coronavirus spike peptide pools or control peptides (ViraFEST assay). The CDR3 totals 17 residues. V shed 3 bases and J shed 0 bases, with 15 bases lying between them. The V gene's germline CDR1 is MNHEY and CDR2 SVGAGI. Oncomine TCR Beta short-read sequencing was applied to DNA from cultured CD4+ T cells. TCRdb re-analysed the PCR reads in MiXCR, keeping a single row per CDR3 protein. The table lists 3,000 to 4,000 distinct CDR3 sequences, roughly 16% of them singletons. The chain employs TRBV6-5 and TRBJ1-3; D call uncertain. Sequenced: CD4+ T cells from blood, cultured in vitro. The TCR sequence derives from a human donor who had recovered from COVID-19. This CDR3 reads CASSYRARKDSGNTIYF. The CDR3 DNA follows: TGTGCCAGCAGTTATCGGGCCCGAAAGGACTCTGGAAACACCATATATTTT.